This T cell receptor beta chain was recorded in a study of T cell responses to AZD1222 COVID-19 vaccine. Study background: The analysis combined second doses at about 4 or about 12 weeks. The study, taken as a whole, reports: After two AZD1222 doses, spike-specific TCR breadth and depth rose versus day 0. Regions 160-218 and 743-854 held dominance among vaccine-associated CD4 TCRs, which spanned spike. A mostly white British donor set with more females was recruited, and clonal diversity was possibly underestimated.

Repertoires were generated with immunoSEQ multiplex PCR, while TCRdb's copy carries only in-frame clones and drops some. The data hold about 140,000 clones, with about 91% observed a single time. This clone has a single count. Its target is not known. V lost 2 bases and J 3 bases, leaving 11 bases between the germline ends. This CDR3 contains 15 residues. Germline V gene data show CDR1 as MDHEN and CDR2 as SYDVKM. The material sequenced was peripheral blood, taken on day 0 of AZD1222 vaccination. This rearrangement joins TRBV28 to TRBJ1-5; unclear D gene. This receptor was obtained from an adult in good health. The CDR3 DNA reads TGTGCCAGCAGTTTAATCGGGGAGGACAATCAGCCCCAGCATTTT. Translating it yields CASSLIGEDNQPQHF.